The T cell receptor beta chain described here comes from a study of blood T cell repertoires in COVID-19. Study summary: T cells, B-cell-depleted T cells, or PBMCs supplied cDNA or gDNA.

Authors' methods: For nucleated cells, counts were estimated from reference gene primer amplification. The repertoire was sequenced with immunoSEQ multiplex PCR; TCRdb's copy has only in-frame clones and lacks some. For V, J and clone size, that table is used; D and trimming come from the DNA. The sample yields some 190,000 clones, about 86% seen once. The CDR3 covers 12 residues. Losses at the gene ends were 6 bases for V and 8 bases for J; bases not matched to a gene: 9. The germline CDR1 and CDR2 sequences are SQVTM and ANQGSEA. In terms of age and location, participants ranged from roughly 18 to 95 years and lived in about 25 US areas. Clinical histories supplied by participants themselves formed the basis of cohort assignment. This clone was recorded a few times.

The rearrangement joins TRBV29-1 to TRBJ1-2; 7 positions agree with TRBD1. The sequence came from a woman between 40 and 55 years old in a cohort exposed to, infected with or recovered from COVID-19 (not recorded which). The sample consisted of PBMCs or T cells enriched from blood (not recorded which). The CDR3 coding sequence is TGCAGCGTGGGGTTAAGGGGGCAAGGCTACACCTTC. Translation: CSVGLRGQGYTF.